These 28 T cell receptor beta chains came from one sample sequenced in a study of technical replicates of blood from several donors. TCRdb's copy holds only in-frame clones and misses some; the assay was immunoSEQ multiplex PCR. The data show 76,000 or so clones, 91% seen once. Sequences were obtained from T cells isolated from PBMCs. The receptors were sampled from a human donor in good health.

This rearrangement joins TRBV18 to TRBJ2-2, with D perhaps matching TRBD1 (6 bases). Germline CDR1 reads KGHSH; CDR2 reads LQKENI. The CDR3 sequence is 16 residues long. The V and J ends lost 5 bases and 0 bases respectively, with 13 bases between them. CDR3 in amino acids: CASSSRQASNTGELFF. In nucleotides, the CDR3 is TGTGCCAGCTCATCGAGACAGGCTTCGAACACCGGGGAGCTGTTTTTT.

This clone was seen a single time. The rearrangement joins TRBV2 to TRBJ1-3; D might be TRBD1 (6 bases). CDR1 is SNHLY and CDR2 is FYNNEI in the germline V gene. V was shortened by 6 bases and J by 0 bases, with 12 bases between the two germline ends. CDR3 length: 15 amino acids. The CDR3 sequence is CASRNTGISGNTIYF. In nucleotides, the CDR3 is TGTGCCAGCAGGAATACAGGGATCTCTGGAAACACCATATATTTT.

The chain combines TRBV4-1 with TRBJ2-5; TRBD1 matches at 7 bases. This CDR3 comprises 14 residues. The V and J ends lost 3 bases and 1 base, in that order; junction bases with no gene match: 2. Germline CDR1 MGHRA, CDR2 YSYEKL. The CDR3 nucleotides are TGCGCCAGCAGCCAGGGACAGCCCCAAGAGACCCAGTACTTC. Residues: CASSQGQPQETQYF.

The chain uses TRBV30 and TRBJ1-1; D is perhaps TRBD1 (5 bases). Trimming took off 1 base at V and 1 base at J, with 7 bases between the two ends. Germline assignment: CDR1 GTSNPN and CDR2 SVGIG (reference sequence). The CDR3 extends over 13 amino acids. CDR3 amino acids: CAWSGRGNTEAFF. The CDR3 coding sequence is TGTGCCTGGAGTGGTAGGGGGAACACTGAAGCTTTCTTT.

This rearrangement joins TRBV2 to TRBJ1-2; D ambiguous. The CDR3 runs 13 residues. Trimming stripped 8 bases from V and 7 bases from J, with 17 bases between. Germline V gene data show CDR1 as SNHLY and CDR2 as FYNNEI. The CDR3 coding sequence is TGTGCCAGCTCGGACGGGCGGGTTTCTGGCTACACCTTC. Translating it yields CASSDGRVSGYTF.

The rearrangement uses TRBV7-6 and TRBJ1-1, with unresolved D. The CDR3 is 15 residues long. Germline lookup yields CDR1 SGHVS and CDR2 FNYEAQ. The V end was cut by 1 base, the J end by 1 base, with 10 bases between. The CDR3 coding sequence is TGTGCCAGCAGCTTAGGGGGAGTTGGGAACACTGAAGCTTTCTTT. This gives the protein CASSLGGVGNTEAFF. Combining the CDR3 with reference TRBV7-6 and TRBJ1-1 gives the whole variable domain GAGVSQSPRYKVTKRGQDVALRCDPISGHVSLYWYRQALGQGPEFLTYFNYEAQQDKSGLPNDRFSAERPEGSISTLTIQRTEQRDSAMYRCASSLGGVGNTEAFFGQGTRLTVV.

The V and J genes are TRBV14 and TRBJ2-7; D call uncertain. This CDR3 has 10 residues. Between the trimmed V and J ends, which lost 6 bases and 3 bases, there was a span of 3 bases. CDR1 is SGHDN and CDR2 is FVKESK in the germline V gene. The chain's CDR3 is CASSLYEQYF. CDR3 coding DNA: TGTGCCAGCAGTCTCTACGAGCAGTACTTC.

The CDR3 nucleotides read TGTGCCAGCAGTGAGGGTAAAGGGATCAAACCCCAGCATTTT. Translating gives CASSEGKGIKPQHF. This chain uses TRBV7-9 with TRBJ1-5; no firm D call. The CDR3 spans 14 residues. Per the germline V gene, CDR1 is SEHNR and CDR2 is FQNEAQ (reference sequence). V was shortened by 6 bases and J by 10 bases, with 19 bases between the two germline ends.

This chain uses TRBV9 with TRBJ2-5; 12 bases map to TRBD2. J gave up 5 bases and V 1 base, and 3 bases lay outside the gene matches. Germline V CDR1 and CDR2: SGDLS, YYNGEE. This CDR3 has 15 amino acids. In DNA, the CDR3 is TGTGCCAGCAGCGTAACCGGGACTAGCGGGGAGACCCAGTACTTC. Translating it yields CASSVTGTSGETQYF.

V is TRBV27 and J is TRBJ1-5, with D perhaps TRBD1 (6 bases). CDR3 length equals 17 residues. V lost 6 bases, J lost 1 base, and 19 bases lay in between. CDR1 MNHEY and CDR2 SMNVEV come from the germline V gene (reference sequence). This chain's CDR3 is CASSLMGEGVSNQPQHF. DNA for the CDR3: TGTGCCAGCAGCTTAATGGGAGAGGGGGTGAGCAATCAGCCCCAGCATTTT.

The CDR3 DNA sequence: TGTGCCAGCAGTGGACTAGCGGGAGAGACCCAGTACTTC. Amino acids: CASSGLAGETQYF. The chain has TRBV2 and TRBJ2-5, with 10 nucleotides matching TRBD2. The CDR3 consists of 13 residues. With V trimmed by 4 bases and J by 4 bases, 0 bases remained unmatched. Germline CDR1 reads SNHLY; CDR2 reads FYNNEI.

The chain's CDR3 is CASSRKGMGTTEAFF. CDR3 bases: TGCGCCAGCAGCCGCAAAGGCATGGGCACCACTGAAGCTTTCTTT. The chain links TRBV4-1 to TRBJ1-1; D gene unclear. Germline V lookup: CDR1 MGHRA, CDR2 YSYEKL. V was trimmed by 4 bases and J by 4 bases, leaving 16 bases between them. The CDR3 has 15 amino acids.

This chain links TRBV2 with TRBJ2-7; 10 bases fit TRBD2. Germline-derived CDR1 and CDR2 are SNHLY and FYNNEI. The ends lost 8 bases at V and 3 bases at J; junction bases unmatched: 10. This CDR3 region has 15 residues. The DNA for the CDR3 is TGTGCCAGCCGAAGACTAGCGGGTGACCTCTACGAGCAGTACTTC. Protein sequence: CASRRLAGDLYEQYF.

The V call is TRBV2, the J call TRBJ1-3; 9 nucleotides agree with TRBD1. CDR1 is SNHLY, CDR2 FYNNEI, per germline. The CDR3 loop spans 15 amino acids. Trimming cost V 6 bases and J 4 bases; bases outside gene matches: 7. The CDR3, as DNA: TGTGCCAGCAGGCCCGGGACAGGGAGGGGAAACACCATATATTTT. This translates into CASRPGTGRGNTIYF. The full variable domain, in which reference TRBV2 and TRBJ1-3 provide the parts outside the CDR3, is EPEVTQTPSHQVTQMGQEVILRCVPISNHLYFYWYRQILGQKVEFLVSFYNNEISEKSEIFDDQFSVERPDGSNFTLKIRSTKLEDSAMYFCASRPGTGRGNTIYFGEGSWLTVV.

The chain links TRBV6-1 to TRBJ2-7; D ambiguous. The CDR3 runs 13 residues. The germline gives CDR1 MNHNS, CDR2 SASEGT. Trimming shortened V by 2 bases and J by 7 bases, and 12 bases separated the two germline ends. The DNA for the CDR3 is TGTGCCAGCAGTGAAAGTGGTCTGAGGGAGCAGTACTTC. Its translation: CASSESGLREQYF.

This CDR3 is CASPTAVIDPGNTGELFF. CDR3 coding DNA: TGTGCCAGCCCCACGGCGGTAATCGATCCCGGGAACACCGGGGAGCTGTTTTTT. V usage is TRBV7-9 and J usage is TRBJ2-2, with D unresolved. This CDR3 contains 18 residues. V was trimmed by 8 bases and J by 1 base, leaving 23 bases between them. Per the germline V gene, CDR1 is SEHNR and CDR2 is FQNEAQ (reference sequence).

The genes are TRBV28 and TRBJ1-3; D unresolved. Per the germline V gene, CDR1 is MDHEN and CDR2 is SYDVKM. The CDR3 length is 17 residues. V was trimmed by 1 base and J by 0 bases, leaving 13 bases between them. CDR3 sequence (DNA): TGTGCCAGCAGTTTATTAGGTTTCCGGAGCTCTGGAAACACCATATATTTT. Its translation is CASSLLGFRSSGNTIYF.

The chain combines TRBV5-1 with TRBJ2-1; 7 bases are a match to TRBD1. V shed 0 bases, J shed 5 bases, and the junction held 8 bases outside the gene matches. The V gene's germline CDR1 is SGHRS and CDR2 YFSETQ. The CDR3 has 16 amino acids. The CDR3, as DNA: TGCGCCAGCAGCTTGGAGGGGACAGCCTTTGACAATGAGCAGTTCTTC. Amino acids: CASSLEGTAFDNEQFF.

The chain carries TRBV7-9 and TRBJ2-7; 10 bases are shared with TRBD2. CDR3 length: 14 amino acids. Trimming removed 6 bases from V and 2 bases from J; junction bases left unmatched: 4. Per the germline V gene, CDR1 is SEHNR and CDR2 is FQNEAQ (reference sequence). CDR3 loop: CASSSLAGAYEQYF. As DNA, the CDR3 is TGTGCCAGCAGTTCCCTAGCGGGAGCCTACGAGCAGTACTTC.

This clone was observed once. The genes are TRBV5-6 and TRBJ2-7, with D possibly being TRBD1 (7 bases). CDR3 length equals 13 residues. Per germline, CDR1 SGHDT and CDR2 YYEEEE. Between the trimmed V and J ends, which lost 6 bases and 0 bases, there was a span of 10 bases. This CDR3 reads CASTRDSSYEQYF. CDR3 bases: TGTGCCAGCACGCGGGACAGCTCCTACGAGCAGTACTTC.

The V and J genes are TRBV19 and TRBJ1-4; the match to TRBD1 covers 9 bases. With V trimmed by 4 bases and J by 8 bases, 5 bases remained unmatched. Per the germline V gene, CDR1 is LNHDA and CDR2 is SQIVND (reference sequence). This CDR3 has 14 amino acids. Here the CDR3 DNA reads TGTGCCAGTAGTACGGACAGGGGAGTCGAAAAACTGTTTTTT. Translated, it gives CASSTDRGVEKLFF.

The chain is built from TRBV4-1 and TRBJ2-7, with 11 bases matching TRBD2. The CDR3 is 16 amino acids. V gave up 4 bases and J gave up 5 bases; unmatched junction bases: 10. Germline V gene data show CDR1 as MGHRA and CDR2 as YSYEKL. In DNA, the CDR3 is TGCGCCAGCAGCCGAATTTTTATAGCGGGAGGGGACGAGCAGTACTTC. It specifies CASSRIFIAGGDEQYF.

The chain has TRBV7-9 and TRBJ1-2; 7 bases match TRBD1. The CDR3 is 14 amino acids. Germline V CDR1 and CDR2: SEHNR, FQNEAQ (reference sequence). The ends lost 5 bases at V and 8 bases at J; junction bases unmatched: 11. CDR3 in DNA: TGTGCCAGCAGCGCGTCGGACAGGATCCTAGGCTACACCTTC. This translates into CASSASDRILGYTF.

The chain couples TRBV11-3 to TRBJ1-6; D is ambiguous. Trimming removed 3 bases from V and 6 bases from J, with 9 bases in between. Germline loops: CDR1 SGHNT, CDR2 YENEEA. This CDR3 comprises 14 residues. The CDR3 bases are TGTGCCAGCAGCTTCGCGGGGATTAATTCACCCCTCCACTTT. This translates into CASSFAGINSPLHF. The full variable domain, its missing parts supplied by reference TRBV11-3 and TRBJ1-6, is EAGVVQSPRYKIIEKKQPVAFWCNPISGHNTLYWYLQNLGQGPELLIRYENEEAVDDSQLPKDRFSAERLKGVDSTLKIQPAELGDSAVYLCASSFAGINSPLHFGNGTRLTVT.

The chain recombines TRBV5-4 with TRBJ2-3; a possible D gene is TRBD1 (5 bases). CDR3 length: 14 amino acids. The germline V gene has CDR1 SGHNT and CDR2 YYREEE (reference sequence). Trimming removed 3 bases from V and 0 bases from J, with 8 bases in between. This CDR3 reads CASSSRASTDTQYF. CDR3 DNA: TGTGCCAGCAGCTCCAGGGCTAGCACAGATACGCAGTATTTT.

The sample holds one count of this clone. The chain couples TRBV9 to TRBJ2-2, with D possibly matching TRBD2 (6 bases). CDR3 length: 17 amino acids. Trimming pared 3 bases from V and 3 bases from J, leaving 18 bases between. Germline CDR1 SGDLS, CDR2 YYNGEE. In DNA, the CDR3 is TGTGCCAGCAGCGAGGGAGTTTTCGGAGGGCACACCGGGGAGCTGTTTTTT. As protein: CASSEGVFGGHTGELFF.

CDR3 coding DNA: TGCGCCAGCAGTGTGGGCAGGGGGCTCACTGAAGCTTTCTTT. Its protein is CASSVGRGLTEAFF. The gene calls are TRBV10-1 and TRBJ1-1, with 8 bases that match TRBD1. V shed 4 bases, J shed 4 bases, and the junction held 5 bases outside the gene matches. The germline gives CDR1 WNHNN, CDR2 SYGVQD (reference sequence). The CDR3 length is 14 residues.

The CDR3 DNA is TGTGCCAGCTCACGTAGGGACAGATACCAAGAGACCCAGTACTTC. Residues: CASSRRDRYQETQYF. The chain uses TRBV18 and TRBJ2-5; 7 nucleotides line up with TRBD1. Trimming cost V 4 bases and J 0 bases; bases outside gene matches: 5. Germline CDR1 and CDR2: KGHSH and LQKENI. There are 15 residues in the CDR3.